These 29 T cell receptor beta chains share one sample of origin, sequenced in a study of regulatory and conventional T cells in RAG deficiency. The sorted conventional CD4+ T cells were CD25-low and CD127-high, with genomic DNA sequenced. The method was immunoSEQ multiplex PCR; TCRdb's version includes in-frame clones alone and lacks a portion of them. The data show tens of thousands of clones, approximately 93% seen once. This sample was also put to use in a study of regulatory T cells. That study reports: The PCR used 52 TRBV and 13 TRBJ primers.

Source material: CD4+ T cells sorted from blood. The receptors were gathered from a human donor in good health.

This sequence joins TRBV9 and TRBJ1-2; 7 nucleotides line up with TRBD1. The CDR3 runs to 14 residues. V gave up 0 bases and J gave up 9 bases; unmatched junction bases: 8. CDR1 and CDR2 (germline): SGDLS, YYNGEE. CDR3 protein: CASSVEDRALSYTF. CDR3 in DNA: TGTGCCAGCAGCGTAGAAGACAGGGCCCTGAGCTACACCTTC. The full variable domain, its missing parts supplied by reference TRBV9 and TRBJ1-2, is DSGVTQTPKHLITATGQRVTLRCSPRSGDLSVYWYQQSLDQGLQFLIQYYNGEERAKGNILERFSAQQFPDLHSELNLSSLELGDSALYFCASSVEDRALSYTFGSGTRLTVV.

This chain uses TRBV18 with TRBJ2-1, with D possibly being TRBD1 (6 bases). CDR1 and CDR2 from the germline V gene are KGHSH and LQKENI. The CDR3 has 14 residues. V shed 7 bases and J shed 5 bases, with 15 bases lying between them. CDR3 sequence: CASFKDRPHNEQFF. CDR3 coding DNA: TGTGCCAGCTTCAAAGACAGGCCACACAATGAGCAGTTCTTC.

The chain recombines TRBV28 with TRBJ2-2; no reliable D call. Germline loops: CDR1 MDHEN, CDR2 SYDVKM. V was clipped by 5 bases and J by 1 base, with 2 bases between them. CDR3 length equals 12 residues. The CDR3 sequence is CASSKNTGELFF. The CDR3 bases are TGTGCCAGCAGTAAGAACACCGGGGAGCTGTTTTTT.

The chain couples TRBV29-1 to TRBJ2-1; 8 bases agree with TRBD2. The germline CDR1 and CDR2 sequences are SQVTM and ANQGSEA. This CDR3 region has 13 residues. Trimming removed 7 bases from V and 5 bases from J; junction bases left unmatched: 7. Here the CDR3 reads CSAERETHNEQFF. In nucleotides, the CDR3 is TGCAGCGCCGAGCGGGAGACTCACAATGAGCAGTTCTTC.

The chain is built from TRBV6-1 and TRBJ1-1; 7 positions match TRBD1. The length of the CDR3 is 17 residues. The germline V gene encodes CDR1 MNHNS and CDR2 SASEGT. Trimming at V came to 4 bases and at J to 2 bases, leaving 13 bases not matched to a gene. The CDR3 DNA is TGTGCCAGCAGTGGGACCGGGACAGTACTACCAAACACTGAAGCTTTCTTT. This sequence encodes CASSGTGTVLPNTEAFF.

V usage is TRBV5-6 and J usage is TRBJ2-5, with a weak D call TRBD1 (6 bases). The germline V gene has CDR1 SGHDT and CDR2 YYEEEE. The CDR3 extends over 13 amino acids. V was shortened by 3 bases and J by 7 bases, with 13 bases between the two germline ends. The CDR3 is CASSSGTLGTQYF. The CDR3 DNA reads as TGTGCCAGCAGCTCGGGGACATTAGGGACCCAGTACTTC.

The CDR3 here is CASGSSTGGIPEAFF. For the CDR3, the DNA is TGTGCTAGTGGTTCTAGCACAGGGGGCATACCTGAAGCTTTCTTT. V is TRBV12-5 and J is TRBJ1-1; 9 bases map to TRBD1. With 4 bases clipped from V and 6 bases from J, the junction kept 9 bases outside the gene matches. CDR1 and CDR2 (germline): LGHNT, FRNRAP. CDR3 length: 15 residues.

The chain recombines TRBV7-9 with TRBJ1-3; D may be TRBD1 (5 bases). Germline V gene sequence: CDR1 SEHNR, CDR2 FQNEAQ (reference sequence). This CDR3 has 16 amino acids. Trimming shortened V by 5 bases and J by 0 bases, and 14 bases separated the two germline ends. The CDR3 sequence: CASSPTGTASGNTIYF. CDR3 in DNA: TGTGCCAGCAGCCCGACGGGGACCGCCTCTGGAAACACCATATATTTT.

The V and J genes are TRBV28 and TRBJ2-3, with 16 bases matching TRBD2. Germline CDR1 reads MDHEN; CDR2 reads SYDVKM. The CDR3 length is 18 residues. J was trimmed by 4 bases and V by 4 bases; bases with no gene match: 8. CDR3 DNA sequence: TGTGCCAGCAGTTCCCCGGGACTAGCGGGAGGGTATGCAGATACGCAGTATTTT. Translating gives CASSSPGLAGGYADTQYF.

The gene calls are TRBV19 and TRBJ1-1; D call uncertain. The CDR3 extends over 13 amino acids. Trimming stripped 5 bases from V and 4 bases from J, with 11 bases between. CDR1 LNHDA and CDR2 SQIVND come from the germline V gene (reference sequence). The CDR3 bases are TGTGCCAGTAGTGCCGGGATCGGCACTGAAGCTTTCTTT. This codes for CASSAGIGTEAFF.

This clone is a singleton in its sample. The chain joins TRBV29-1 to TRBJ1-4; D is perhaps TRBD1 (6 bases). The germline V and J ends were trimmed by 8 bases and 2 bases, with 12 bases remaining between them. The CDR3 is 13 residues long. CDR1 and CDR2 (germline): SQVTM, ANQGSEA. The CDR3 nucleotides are TGCAGCCCGGGGACAAGGACTAATGAAAAACTGTTTTTT. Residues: CSPGTRTNEKLFF.

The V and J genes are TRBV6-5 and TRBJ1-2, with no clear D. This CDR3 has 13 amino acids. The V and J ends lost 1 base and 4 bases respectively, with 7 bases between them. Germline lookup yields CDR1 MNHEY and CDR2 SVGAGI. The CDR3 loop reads CASSYLNGYGYTF. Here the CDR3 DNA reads TGTGCCAGCAGTTACTTAAACGGCTATGGCTACACCTTC.

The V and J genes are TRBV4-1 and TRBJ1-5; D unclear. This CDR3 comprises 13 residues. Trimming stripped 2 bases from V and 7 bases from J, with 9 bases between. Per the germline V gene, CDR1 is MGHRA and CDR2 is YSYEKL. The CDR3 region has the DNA TGCGCCAGCAGCCAAAGACCGGGACAGCCCCAGCATTTT. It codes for CASSQRPGQPQHF.

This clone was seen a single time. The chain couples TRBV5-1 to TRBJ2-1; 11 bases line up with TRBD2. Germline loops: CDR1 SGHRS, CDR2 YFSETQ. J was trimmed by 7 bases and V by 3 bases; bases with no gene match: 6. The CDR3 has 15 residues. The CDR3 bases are TGCGCCAGCAGCTCCCTAGCGGGGGGAGATAATGAGCAGTTCTTC. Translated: CASSSLAGGDNEQFF. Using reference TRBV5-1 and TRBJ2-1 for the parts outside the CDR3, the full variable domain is KAGVTQTPRYLIKTRGQQVTLSCSPISGHRSVSWYQQTPGQGLQFLFEYFSETQRNKGNFPGRFSGRQFSNSRSEMNVSTLELGDSALYLCASSSLAGGDNEQFFGPGTRLTVL.

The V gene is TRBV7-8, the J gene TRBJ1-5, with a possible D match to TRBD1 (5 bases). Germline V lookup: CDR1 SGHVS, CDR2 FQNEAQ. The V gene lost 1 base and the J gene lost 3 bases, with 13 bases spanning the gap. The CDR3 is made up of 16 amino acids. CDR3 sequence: CASSLESGGDNQPQHF. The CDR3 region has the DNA TGTGCCAGCAGCTTAGAGTCTGGGGGGGACAATCAGCCCCAGCATTTT.

The DNA for the CDR3 is TGTGCCAGCAGTGGTAGCGGGAAAGGGAACTATGGCTACACCTTC. It translates to CASSGSGKGNYGYTF. The chain employs TRBV25-1 and TRBJ1-2; D not certain. With 4 bases removed from V and 2 bases from J, the gap between germline ends came to 14 bases. The CDR3 runs to 15 residues. Germline V gives CDR1 MGHDK, CDR2 SYGVNS.

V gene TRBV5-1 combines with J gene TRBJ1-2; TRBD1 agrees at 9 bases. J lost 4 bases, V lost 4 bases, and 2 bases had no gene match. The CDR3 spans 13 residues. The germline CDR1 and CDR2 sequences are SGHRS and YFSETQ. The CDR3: CASSQQGAYGYTF. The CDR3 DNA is TGCGCCAGCAGCCAACAGGGGGCCTATGGCTACACCTTC.

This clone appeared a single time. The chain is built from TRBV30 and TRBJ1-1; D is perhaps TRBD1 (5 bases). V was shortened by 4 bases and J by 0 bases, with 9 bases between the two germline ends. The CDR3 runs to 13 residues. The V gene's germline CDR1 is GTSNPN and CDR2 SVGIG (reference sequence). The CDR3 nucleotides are TGTGCCTGGACACGACAGCTGAACACTGAAGCTTTCTTT. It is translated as CAWTRQLNTEAFF.

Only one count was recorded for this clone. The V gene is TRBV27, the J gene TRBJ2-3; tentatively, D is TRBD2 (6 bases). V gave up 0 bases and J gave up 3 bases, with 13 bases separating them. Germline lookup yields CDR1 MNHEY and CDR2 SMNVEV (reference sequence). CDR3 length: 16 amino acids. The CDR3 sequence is CASSLSAGFVTDTQYF. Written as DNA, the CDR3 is TGTGCCAGCAGTTTATCGGCGGGATTTGTTACAGATACGCAGTATTTT.

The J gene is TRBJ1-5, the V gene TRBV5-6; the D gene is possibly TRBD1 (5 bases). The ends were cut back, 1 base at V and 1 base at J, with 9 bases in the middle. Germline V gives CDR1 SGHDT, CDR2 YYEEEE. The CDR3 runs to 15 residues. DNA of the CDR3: TGTGCCAGCAGCTTGTCTTGGGACAGCAATCAGCCCCAGCATTTT. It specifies CASSLSWDSNQPQHF.

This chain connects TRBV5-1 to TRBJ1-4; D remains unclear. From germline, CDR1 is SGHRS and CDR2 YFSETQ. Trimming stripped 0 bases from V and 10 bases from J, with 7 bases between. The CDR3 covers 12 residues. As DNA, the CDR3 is TGCGCCAGCAGCTTGGAGGAGGGAAAACTGTTTTTT. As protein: CASSLEEGKLFF. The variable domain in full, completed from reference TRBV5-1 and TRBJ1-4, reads KAGVTQTPRYLIKTRGQQVTLSCSPISGHRSVSWYQQTPGQGLQFLFEYFSETQRNKGNFPGRFSGRQFSNSRSEMNVSTLELGDSALYLCASSLEEGKLFFGSGTQLSVL.

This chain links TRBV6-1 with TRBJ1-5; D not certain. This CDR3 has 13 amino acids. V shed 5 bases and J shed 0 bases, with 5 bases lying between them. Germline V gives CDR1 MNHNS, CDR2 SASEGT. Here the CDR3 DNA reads TGTGCCAGCAGTTGGGGTAGCAATCAGCCCCAGCATTTT. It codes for CASSWGSNQPQHF.

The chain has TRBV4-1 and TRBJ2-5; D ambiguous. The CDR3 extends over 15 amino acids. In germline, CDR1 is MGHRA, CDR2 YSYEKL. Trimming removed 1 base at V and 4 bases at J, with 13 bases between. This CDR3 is CASSQGQRMGETQYF. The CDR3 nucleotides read TGCGCCAGCAGCCAAGGGCAGAGAATGGGAGAGACCCAGTACTTC.

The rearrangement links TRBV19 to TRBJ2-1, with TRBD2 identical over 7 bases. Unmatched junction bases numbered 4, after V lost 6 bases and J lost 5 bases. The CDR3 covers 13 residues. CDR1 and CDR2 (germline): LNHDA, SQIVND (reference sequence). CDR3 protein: CASRASGNNEQFF. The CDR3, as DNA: TGTGCCAGTAGGGCCAGCGGGAACAATGAGCAGTTCTTC.

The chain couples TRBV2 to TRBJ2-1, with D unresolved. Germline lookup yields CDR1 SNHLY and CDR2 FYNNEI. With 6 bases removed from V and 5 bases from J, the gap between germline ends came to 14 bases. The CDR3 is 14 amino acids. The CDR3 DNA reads TGTGCCAGCAGCCTTCAGCGAATGAACAATGAGCAGTTCTTC. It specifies CASSLQRMNNEQFF.

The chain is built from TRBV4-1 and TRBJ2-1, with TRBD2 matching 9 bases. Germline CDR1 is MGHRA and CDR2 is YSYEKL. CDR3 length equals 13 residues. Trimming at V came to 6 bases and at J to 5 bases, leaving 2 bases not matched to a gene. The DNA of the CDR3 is TGCGCCAGCAGGCGGGAGGGCAACAATGAGCAGTTCTTC. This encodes CASRREGNNEQFF.

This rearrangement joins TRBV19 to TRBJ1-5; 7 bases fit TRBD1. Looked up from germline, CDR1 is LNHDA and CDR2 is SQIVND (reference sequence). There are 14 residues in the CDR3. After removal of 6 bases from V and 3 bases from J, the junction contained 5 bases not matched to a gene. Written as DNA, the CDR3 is TGTGCCAGTAGCCTGGGACAGCTCAATCAGCCCCAGCATTTT. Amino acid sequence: CASSLGQLNQPQHF.

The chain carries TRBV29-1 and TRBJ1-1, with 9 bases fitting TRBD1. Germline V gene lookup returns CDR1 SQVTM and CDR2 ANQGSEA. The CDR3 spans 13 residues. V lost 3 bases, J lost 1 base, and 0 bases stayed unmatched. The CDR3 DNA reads TGCAGCGTTGAGGGACAGGGGAACACTGAAGCTTTCTTT. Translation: CSVEGQGNTEAFF.

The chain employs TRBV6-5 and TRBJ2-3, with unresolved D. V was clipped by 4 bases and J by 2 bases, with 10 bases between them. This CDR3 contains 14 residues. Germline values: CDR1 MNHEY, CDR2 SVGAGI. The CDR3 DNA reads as TGTGCCAGCAGTTCAGGTTACTCCACAGATACGCAGTATTTT. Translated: CASSSGYSTDTQYF.